Below, 2 T cell receptor beta chains from the same sample are listed, as sequenced in a study of CDR3 diversity in severe acne. TCRdb itself ran the PCR reads through MiXCR, one entry per CDR3 protein. Among about 98,000 distinct CDR3 sequences, more than 45% were seen once, and the ten largest hold around 11%. Sequencing was carried out using blood. Receptor source: a male donor with acne.

Ten or more counts support this clonotype. The V and J genes are TRBV20-1 and TRBJ2-1; 9 nucleotides line up with TRBD2. V shed 1 base and J 0 bases; nucleotides not matched to a gene: 1. Germline V gene sequence: CDR1 DFQATT, CDR2 SNEGSKA (reference sequence). The CDR3 is 15 residues long. The CDR3 DNA is TGCAGTGCTAGAGGCGGGGGGGGCTCCTACAATGAGCAGTTCTTC. It codes for CSARGGGGSYNEQFF.

Comment on this clonotype: A much larger clone lies a single base off, so this may be a read error. This sequence joins TRBV7-9 and TRBJ1-1; unclear D gene. CDR3 length equals 16 residues. V was trimmed by 1 base and J by 2 bases, leaving 14 bases between them. The germline V gene encodes CDR1 SEHNR and CDR2 FQNEAQ (reference sequence). CDR3 in amino acids: CASSLDQAGINTEAFF. The CDR3 region has the DNA TGTGCCAGCAGCTTAGATCAAGCGGGGATTAACACTGAAGCTTTCTTT.